This T cell receptor beta chain derives from a study of blood T cell repertoires in COVID-19. Clones were sequenced by immunoSEQ multiplex PCR, and TCRdb holds only the in-frame ones, with some missing. The sample yields around 200,000 clones, roughly 84% seen once. The sequence derives from a man aged 50-60 years with active or convalescent COVID-19. The sample comprised peripheral blood.

The CDR3 DNA sequence: TGTGCCAGCAGCTTGGGACAGGGAAGCGCCGGGGAGCTGTTTTTT. Amino acids: CASSLGQGSAGELFF. J is TRBJ2-2 and V is TRBV7-9, with TRBD1 identical over 9 bases. Germline V lookup: CDR1 SEHNR, CDR2 FQNEAQ (reference sequence). V shed 3 bases, J shed 6 bases, and the junction held 5 bases outside the gene matches. CDR3 length equals 15 residues.